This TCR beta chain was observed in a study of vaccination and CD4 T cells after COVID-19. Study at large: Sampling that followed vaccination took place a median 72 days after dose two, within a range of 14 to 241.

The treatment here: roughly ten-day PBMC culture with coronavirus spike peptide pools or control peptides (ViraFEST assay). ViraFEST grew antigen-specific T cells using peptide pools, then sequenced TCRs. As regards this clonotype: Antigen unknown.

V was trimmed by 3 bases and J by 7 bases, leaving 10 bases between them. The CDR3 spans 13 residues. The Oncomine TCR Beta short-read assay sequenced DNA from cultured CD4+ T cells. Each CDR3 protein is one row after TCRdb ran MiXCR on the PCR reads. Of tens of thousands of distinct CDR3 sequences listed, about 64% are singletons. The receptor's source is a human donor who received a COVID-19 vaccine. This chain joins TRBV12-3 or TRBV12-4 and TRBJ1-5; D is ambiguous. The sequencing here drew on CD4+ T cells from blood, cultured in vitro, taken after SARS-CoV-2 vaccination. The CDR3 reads CASSFDIEQPQHF. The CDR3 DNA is TGTGCCAGCAGTTTCGACATCGAGCAGCCCCAGCATTTT.